This TCR beta chain comes out of a study of blood T cell repertoires in COVID-19 (TCRdb year 2020). Broadly, across the study: Samples covering the acute and convalescent phases of COVID-19 were provided by collaborators in the United States, Italy and Spain. Subjects who had been exposed to COVID-19, were actively infected with it, or had recovered from it provided the deeply sampled blood TCRbeta repertoires that made up the dataset. The prospective study material was composed of cDNA or gDNA derived from T cells, B-cell-depleted T cells, or PBMCs. Samples came from the ongoing ImmuneRACE study (first 160 participants) plus 1,254 subjects from 6 global collaborators. Where HLA class I and class II types were available, the types were taken from metadata supplied by the sample provider, not from assay-based typing. Nearly every sample came with metadata listing a de-identified subject ID, COVID-19 status, age in years and sex. A freely available public database, intended as a resource for researchers studying the immune response to SARS-CoV-2, is where the repertoires were released.

Note on this clone: Its antigen remains undetermined. No much larger clonotype is one base removed from it; base qualities were not supplied.

Whole blood was collected in K2EDTA tubes by collaborating institutions according to the institutions' own protocols. For TCRbeta analysis, collaborator samples were shipped as frozen whole blood, as isolated PBMCs, or as DNA extracted from either sample type. The immunoSEQ Assay, a bias-controlled multiplex PCR, was used to amplify TCRbeta CDR3 regions from genomic DNA. Under the source paper's analysis protocol: The number of nucleated cells in each sample was estimated by amplification of reference gene primers within the assay. Sequence reads were collapsed and filtered to measure the absolute abundance of every unique TCRbeta CDR3 rearrangement. Productive Simpson clonality was computed per sample as the square root of Simpson's diversity index over productive rearrangements. The immuneACCESS repertoire file appears here via TCRdb, limited to in-frame rearrangements. These files lack a portion of the clones; in checked studies, under half of the deficit traces to unresolved V genes, and the cause of the others is not known. Clone size and V and J calls were adopted from that table, with D and trimming inferred from the DNA. Here the sample has 120,000 to 150,000 clones; over 80% occur a single time. The top ten constitute nearly 0.95% of the sample.

Beyond this particular receptor, the publication reports: The amount of clinical and demographic metadata varied by source and participant and was provided uncurated.

Including the terminal cysteine and phenylalanine, the CDR3 comprises 12 residues. Only the CDR3 DNA stays, 36 bases, in frame from base 1. As encoded in the germline V gene, CDR1 is SQVTM while CDR2 is ANQGSEA. V has 1 base trimmed and J has 6 bases trimmed; junction bases matching no gene number 2. This clonotype was obtained from a woman between 45 and 65 years old with acute or convalescent COVID-19. Sequencing was performed on peripheral blood. The chain is encoded by TRBV29-1 joined to TRBJ2-7, with 8 central nucleotides matching TRBD1. DNA sequence: TGCAGCGTTGAAGGGACAGGGCTCGAGCAGTACTTC. This gives the protein CSVEGTGLEQYF.